The source of this T cell receptor beta chain is a study of shared clonotypes between healthy human individuals. General study results and limits: The naive CD4 repertoires of a handful of donors were compared, and roughly 5% of clonotypes were shared.

Germline CDR1 reads SGDLS; CDR2 reads YYNGEE. V gave up 4 bases and J gave up 6 bases; unmatched junction bases: 5. The CDR3 length is 16 residues. A note on this clone: Its antigen is not known.

Sequencing used immunoSEQ multiplex PCR; TCRdb keeps in-frame clones, though not all of them. The sample consists of 2 million to 2.5 million clones, over 85% of them appearing once. The chain has TRBV9 and TRBJ2-1; 15 bases are shared with TRBD2. This clonotype originated in a young man in good health. Some clones in this sample may be carry-over from other donors' samples. Material for sequencing was naive CD4+ T cells from PBMCs. Subset here: CD45RA+ positively selected. DNA for the CDR3: TGTGCCAGCAGCTCAGGGACTAGCGGGAGGATCAATGAGCAGTTCTTC. Translation: CASSSGTSGRINEQFF.